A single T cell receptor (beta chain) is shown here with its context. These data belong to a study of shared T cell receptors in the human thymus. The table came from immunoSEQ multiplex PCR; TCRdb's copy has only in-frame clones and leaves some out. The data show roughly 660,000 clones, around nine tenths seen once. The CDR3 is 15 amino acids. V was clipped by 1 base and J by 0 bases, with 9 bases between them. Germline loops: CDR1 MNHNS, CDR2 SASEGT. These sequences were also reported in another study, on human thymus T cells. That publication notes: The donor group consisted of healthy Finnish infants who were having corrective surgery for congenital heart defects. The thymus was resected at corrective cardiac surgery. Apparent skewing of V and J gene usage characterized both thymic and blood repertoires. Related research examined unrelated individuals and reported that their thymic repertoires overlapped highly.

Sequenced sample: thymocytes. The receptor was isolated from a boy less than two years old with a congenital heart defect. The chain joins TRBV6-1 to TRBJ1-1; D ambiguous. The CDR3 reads CASSEGPVLNTEAFF. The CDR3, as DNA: TGTGCCAGCAGTGAAGGGCCAGTCTTGAACACTGAAGCTTTCTTT.